The T cell receptor (beta chain) described here comes from a study of blood T cell repertoires in COVID-19. For the study at large: COVID-19 samples, acute and convalescent, were from the United States, Italy and Spain.

In the original workflow: Reference gene primer amplification yielded estimated nucleated cell counts. Profiled with immunoSEQ multiplex PCR; TCRdb holds only in-frame clones, not every one. For V, J and clone size, that table is used; D and trimming come from the DNA. The profile shows 200,000 to 250,000 clones, about four fifths of them singletons. What was sequenced was PBMCs or T cells enriched from blood (not recorded which). The TCR sequence derives from a woman between 45 and 60 years old who had been exposed to COVID-19.

The CDR3 bases are TGCGCCAGCAGACGGGACAGGGGGAGGGATGAGCAGTTCTTC. It specifies CASRRDRGRDEQFF. The chain joins TRBV5-1 to TRBJ2-1, with 11 bases identical to TRBD1. J gave up 8 bases and V 5 bases, and 6 bases lay outside the gene matches. Germline assignment: CDR1 SGHRS and CDR2 YFSETQ. The CDR3 covers 14 residues.